This TCR beta chain was captured by sequencing in a study of T-cell reconstitution after alpha-beta-depleted transplantation in children. This clonotype has only a few counts. Its specificity is unknown. The library targeted TCRbeta and was prepared with unique molecular identifiers. TCRdb processed the PCR reads anew with MiXCR; each CDR3 protein has one entry. The sample has some 450,000 distinct CDR3 sequences; about 45% are singletons. Whole-study results and caveats: Once a year had passed after transplant, T-cell counts and diversity came mostly from newly produced T cells. It was surviving recipient T cells and thymic progenitors that gave some patients high TCRbeta diversity at day 60. In patients about two months after transplant, alpha-beta T cells reportedly arose from several hundred expanded graft clones.

The clonotype was recovered from a girl under 10 years old with aplastic anemia, due to receive a stem cell transplant. This material consisted of PBMCs, taken before TCRalphabeta/CD19-depleted stem cell transplant.

CDR3 region: CASSPNGGTQYF. Written as DNA, the CDR3 is TGTGCCAGCAGCCCGAACGGGGGTACGCAGTATTTT. This chain uses TRBV6-6 with TRBJ2-3; D perhaps matches TRBD2 (6 bases). Germline CDR1 is MNHNY and CDR2 is SVGAGI (reference sequence). The CDR3 contains 12 residues. V was trimmed by 6 bases and J by 8 bases, leaving 12 bases between them.